A selection of T cell receptor beta chains follows, all from one sample in a study of T cells after yellow fever vaccination. TCRdb re-called the 5' RACE reads through MiXCR, storing one row per CDR3 protein. The sample shows 500,000 to 650,000 distinct CDR3 sequences, around an eighth of them seen only once. The input for sequencing was PBMCs, taken on the day of the yellow fever booster vaccination. The source is a man aged 30-40 years who received the YFV17D yellow fever vaccine. The CDR3 runs from the conserved cysteine through the conserved F or W. The D gene is left open where the match is weak. Clone sizes are given selectively: once, few, many, or a class where the clone is expanded.

NA	NA	TRBV29-1	TRBJ1-2	CSVDGQRNYGYTF	TGCAGCGTTGACGGACAGCGTAACTATGGCTACACCTTC
TRBD2	few	TRBV5-4	TRBJ2-5	CASSFKLAGMETQYF	TGTGCCAGCAGCTTTAAACTAGCGGGAATGGAGACCCAGTACTTC
TRBD2	NA	TRBV2	TRBJ2-1	CASRGLAGRWSSYNEQFF	TGTGCCAGCAGGGGACTAGCGGGACGTTGGAGCTCCTACAATGAGCAGTTCTTC
NA	few	TRBV27	TRBJ1-6	CASSSRASYNSPLHF	TGTGCCAGCAGTTCGAGGGCAAGCTATAATTCACCCCTCCACTTT
TRBD1	NA	TRBV7-9	TRBJ1-2	CASSSSGGLNNNYGYTF	TGTGCCAGCAGCTCCTCAGGGGGCCTAAATAATAACTATGGCTACACCTTC
NA	once	TRBV24-1	TRBJ2-2	CATSDWAKTGELFF	TGTGCCACCAGTGATTGGGCCAAAACCGGGGAGCTGTTTTTT
NA	many	TRBV12-3/TRBV12-4	TRBJ1-1	CASSRRGNTEAFF	TGTGCCAGCAGCCGAAGAGGGAACACTGAAGCTTTCTTT
TRBD2	once	TRBV5-6	TRBJ2-5	CASSSLGTSGRRGAETQYF	TGTGCCAGCAGCAGCTTGGGGACTAGCGGGAGGAGGGGCGCCGAGACCCAGTACTTC
TRBD2	few	TRBV7-9	TRBJ2-5	CASSDTGLAGGPETQYF	TGTGCCAGCAGCGATACGGGACTAGCGGGAGGGCCGGAGACCCAGTACTTC
NA	many	TRBV6-1	TRBJ1-3	CASSEASASGNTIYF	TGTGCCAGCAGTGAAGCTTCAGCCTCTGGAAACACCATATATTTT
TRBD1	few	TRBV6-5	TRBJ2-5	CASSWTTGAETQYF	TGTGCCAGCAGTTGGACGACAGGGGCAGAGACCCAGTACTTC
TRBD2	NA	TRBV6-5	TRBJ2-5	CASSYSIGGETQYF	TGTGCCAGCAGTTACTCGATCGGGGGGGAGACCCAGTACTTC
TRBD1	NA	TRBV7-2	TRBJ1-2	CASSAGQGAVYGYTF	TGTGCCAGCAGCGCGGGACAGGGGGCCGTCTATGGCTACACCTTC
TRBD2	NA	TRBV5-4	TRBJ2-3	CASRLQGRLANTDTQYF	TGTGCCAGCAGATTGCAAGGTCGACTAGCGAACACAGATACGCAGTATTTT
TRBD1	many	TRBV29-1	TRBJ1-1	CSVGGTEGTNTEAFF	TGCAGCGTTGGAGGGACAGAGGGGACCAACACTGAAGCTTTCTTT
NA	few	TRBV6-5	TRBJ2-1	CASSSFPRTYNEQFF	TGTGCCAGCAGTTCCTTCCCCCGAACCTACAATGAGCAGTTCTTC
NA	NA	TRBV6-1	TRBJ2-1	CASSEGHNEQFF	TGTGCCAGCAGTGAAGGCCACAATGAGCAGTTCTTC
TRBD1	many	TRBV12-3/TRBV12-4	TRBJ1-6	CASSFDRGGSPLHF	TGTGCCAGCAGTTTCGACAGGGGAGGCTCACCCCTCCACTTT
NA	NA	TRBV15	TRBJ2-7	CATSRRSKTNPTLQQYF	TGTGCCACCAGCAGACGCAGCAAAACTAATCCTACGTTGCAGCAGTACTTC
NA	NA	TRBV20-1	TRBJ2-3	CSAYHRGPTDTQYF	TGCAGTGCCTATCACCGAGGGCCCACAGATACGCAGTATTTT
NA	few	TRBV3-1	TRBJ1-1	CASSQARLYFF	TGTGCCAGCAGCCAGGCCAGACTCTATTTCTTT
NA	few	TRBV5-1	TRBJ1-1	CASGQNEDTEAFF	TGCGCCAGCGGACAGAACGAGGACACTGAAGCTTTCTTT
NA	many	TRBV10-3	TRBJ2-7	CAISGQGMYEQYF	TGTGCCATCTCTGGGCAGGGCATGTACGAGCAGTACTTC
TRBD2	many	TRBV12-3/TRBV12-4	TRBJ2-7	CASSPRLAGGDYEQYF	TGTGCCAGCAGTCCCCGACTAGCGGGGGGCGACTACGAGCAGTACTTC
NA	NA	TRBV12-3/TRBV12-4	TRBJ2-5	CASSPTGTRKETQYF	TGTGCCAGCAGTCCCACCGGGACAAGAAAAGAGACCCAGTACTTC
NA	NA	TRBV20-1	TRBJ2-3	CSASGQFTDTQYF	TGCAGTGCTAGTGGGCAGTTCACAGATACGCAGTATTTT
TRBD1	few	TRBV20-1	TRBJ2-2	CSAQTGGGGTGELFF	TGCAGTGCTCAAACAGGGGGTGGAGGGACCGGGGAGCTGTTTTTT
TRBD1	many	TRBV29-1	TRBJ1-1	CSVIQGIAEAFF	TGCAGCGTTATACAGGGGATCGCTGAAGCTTTCTTT
NA	NA	TRBV18	TRBJ2-5	CASSPSNEGQETQYF	TGTGCCAGCTCACCATCGAATGAAGGCCAAGAGACCCAGTACTTC
TRBD2	NA	TRBV20-1	TRBJ2-1	CSASLTSGREEQFF	TGCAGTGCTAGCTTAACTAGCGGGAGGGAAGAGCAGTTCTTC
NA	NA	TRBV20-1	TRBJ2-1	CSAREMVALSSYNEQFF	TGCAGTGCTAGAGAAATGGTAGCCCTGAGCTCCTACAATGAGCAGTTCTTC
TRBD2	many	TRBV7-9	TRBJ2-7	CASSQRGVSYEQYF	TGTGCCAGCAGCCAACGGGGGGTCTCCTACGAGCAGTACTTC
TRBD1	NA	TRBV20-1	TRBJ2-2	CCARGQGVDTGELFF	TGCTGTGCTAGGGGACAGGGGGTCGACACCGGGGAGCTGTTTTTT
NA	many	TRBV19	TRBJ2-1	CASTGVVGNEQFF	TGTGCCAGTACGGGTGTTGTTGGCAATGAGCAGTTCTTC
NA	many	TRBV7-2	TRBJ2-2	CASSSPNTGELFF	TGTGCCAGCAGTTCCCCTAACACCGGGGAGCTGTTTTTT
NA	NA	TRBV7-2	TRBJ2-3	CASRLGGLATQYF	TGTGCCAGCAGACTAGGGGGGCTAGCTACGCAGTATTTT
NA	NA	TRBV5-1	TRBJ2-7	CASSLRVPRDEQYF	TGCGCCAGCAGCCTTAGGGTCCCCAGGGACGAGCAGTACTTC
TRBD1	NA	TRBV28	TRBJ2-7	CASSLWSGTGVNEQYF	TGTGCCAGCAGTTTATGGAGCGGGACAGGGGTCAACGAGCAGTACTTC
TRBD1	many	TRBV5-1	TRBJ2-5	CASSLAGQGRETQYF	TGCGCCAGCAGCTTGGCGGGACAGGGACGGGAGACCCAGTACTTC
NA	NA	TRBV20-1	TRBJ2-3	CSADSVSDTQYF	TGCAGTGCTGACAGCGTGTCAGATACGCAGTATTTT
TRBD2	NA	TRBV7-2	TRBJ2-2	CASSLLTGLAGGHTGELFF	TGTGCCAGCAGCTTACTGACCGGACTAGCGGGAGGGCACACCGGGGAGCTGTTTTTT
NA	NA	TRBV6-2/TRBV6-3	TRBJ2-3	CASSSPGPPADTQYF	TGTGCCAGCAGTTCCCCGGGCCCCCCAGCGGATACGCAGTATTTT
TRBD2	few	TRBV5-1	TRBJ2-1	CASNSASGFYNEQFF	TGCGCCAGCAATTCTGCTAGCGGGTTCTACAATGAGCAGTTCTTC
NA	NA	TRBV20-1	TRBJ2-5	CSPFRGGETQYF	TGCAGCCCTTTCAGAGGAGGAGAGACCCAGTACTTC
NA	NA	TRBV11-2	TRBJ2-7	CASSLVQGSYEQYF	TGTGCCAGCAGCTTAGTGCAGGGTAGTTACGAGCAGTACTTC
NA	NA	TRBV20-1	TRBJ1-4	CSAQATARGKLFF	TGCAGTGCCCAGGCCACCGCGAGGGGAAAACTGTTTTTT
NA	NA	TRBV9	TRBJ2-1	CASSVGHLWEQFF	TGTGCCAGCAGCGTGGGACACCTCTGGGAGCAGTTCTTC
TRBD2	NA	TRBV18	TRBJ2-1	CASSPGTGTSRHEQFF	TGTGCCAGCTCACCGGGGACCGGGACTAGCAGACATGAGCAGTTCTTC
NA	NA	TRBV3-1	TRBJ2-7	CASSQRLGWAGSYEQYF	TGTGCCAGCAGCCAACGCTTAGGGTGGGCAGGTTCCTACGAGCAGTACTTC
TRBD1	few	TRBV29-1	TRBJ1-4	CSARGKLTNEKLFF	TGCAGCGCCAGGGGGAAGCTGACTAATGAAAAACTGTTTTTT